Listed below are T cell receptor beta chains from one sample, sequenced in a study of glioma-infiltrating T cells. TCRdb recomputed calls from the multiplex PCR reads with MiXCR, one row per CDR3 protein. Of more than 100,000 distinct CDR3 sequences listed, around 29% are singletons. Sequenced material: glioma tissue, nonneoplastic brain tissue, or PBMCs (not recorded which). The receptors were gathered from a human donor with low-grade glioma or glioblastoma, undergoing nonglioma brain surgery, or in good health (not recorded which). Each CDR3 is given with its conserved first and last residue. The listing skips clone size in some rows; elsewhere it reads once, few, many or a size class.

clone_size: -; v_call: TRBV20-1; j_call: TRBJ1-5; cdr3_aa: CSAGGDCNQPQHF
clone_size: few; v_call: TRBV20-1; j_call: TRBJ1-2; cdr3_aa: CSASFRRGLSGYTF
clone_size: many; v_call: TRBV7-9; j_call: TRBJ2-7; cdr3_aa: CASSWTGYEQYF
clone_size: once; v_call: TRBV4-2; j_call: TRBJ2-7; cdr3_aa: CASSQEVGGLSGLPYNEQYF
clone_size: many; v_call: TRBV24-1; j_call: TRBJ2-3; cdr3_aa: CATSDGPDDTQYF
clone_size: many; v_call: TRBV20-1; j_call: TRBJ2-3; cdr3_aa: CSARDWVDTDTQYF
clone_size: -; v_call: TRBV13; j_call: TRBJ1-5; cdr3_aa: CASSERSNQPQHF
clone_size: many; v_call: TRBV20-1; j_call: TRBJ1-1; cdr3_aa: CSAFQNVIGTEAFF
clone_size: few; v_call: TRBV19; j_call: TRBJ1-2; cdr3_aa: CASSRSGTGDYGYTF
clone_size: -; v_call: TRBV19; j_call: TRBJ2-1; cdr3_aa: CASSGDFFNEQFF
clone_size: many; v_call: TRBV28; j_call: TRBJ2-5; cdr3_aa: CASSPLFGTQYF
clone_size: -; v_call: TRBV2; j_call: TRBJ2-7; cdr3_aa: CASSEAGTGPSGYEQYF
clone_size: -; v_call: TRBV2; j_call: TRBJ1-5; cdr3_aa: CASSDSYGNQPQHF
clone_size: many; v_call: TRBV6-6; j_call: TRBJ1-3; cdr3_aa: CASSYGSSGNTIYF
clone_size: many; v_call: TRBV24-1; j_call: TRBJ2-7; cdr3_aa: CATSEAGYEQYF
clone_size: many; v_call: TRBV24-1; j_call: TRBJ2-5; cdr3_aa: CATSDLARGGRETQYF
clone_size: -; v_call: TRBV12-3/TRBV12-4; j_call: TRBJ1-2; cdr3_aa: CASSGANIGYTF
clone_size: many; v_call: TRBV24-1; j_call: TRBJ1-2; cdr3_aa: CATSDPTGRGYTF
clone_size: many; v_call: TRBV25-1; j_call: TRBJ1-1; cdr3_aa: CASSVHPSATLTEAFF
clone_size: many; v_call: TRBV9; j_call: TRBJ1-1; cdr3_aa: CASSPGVRMNTEAFF
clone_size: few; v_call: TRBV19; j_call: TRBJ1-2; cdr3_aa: CASSIDRYRYGYTF
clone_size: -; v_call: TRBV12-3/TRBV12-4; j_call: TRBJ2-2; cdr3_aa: CASRAGTGVTGELFF
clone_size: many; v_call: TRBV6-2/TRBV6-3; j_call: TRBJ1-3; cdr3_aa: CASSYWQSSGNTIYF
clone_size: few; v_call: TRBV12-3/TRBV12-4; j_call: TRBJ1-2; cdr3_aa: CASSLTYTGGYTF
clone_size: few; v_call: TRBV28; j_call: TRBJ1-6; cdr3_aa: CASSPGQAPSPLHF
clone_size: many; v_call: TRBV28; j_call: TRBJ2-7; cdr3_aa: CARGGSSIYEQYF
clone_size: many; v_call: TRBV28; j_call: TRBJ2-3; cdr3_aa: CASTWGGTDTQYF
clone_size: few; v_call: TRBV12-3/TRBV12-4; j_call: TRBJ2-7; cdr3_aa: CASSTGTLDSYEQYF
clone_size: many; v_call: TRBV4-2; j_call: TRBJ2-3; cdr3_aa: CASSQEGGGAADTQYF
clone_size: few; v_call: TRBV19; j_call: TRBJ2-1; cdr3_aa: CASSRASGGTSYNEQFF
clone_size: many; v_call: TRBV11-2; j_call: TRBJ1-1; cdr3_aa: CASSLLLDSEAFF
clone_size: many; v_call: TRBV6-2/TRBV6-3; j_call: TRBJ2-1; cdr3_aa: CASSYSPSLAKNDNEQFF
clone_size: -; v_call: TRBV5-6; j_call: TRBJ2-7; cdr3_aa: CASTLQGEQYF
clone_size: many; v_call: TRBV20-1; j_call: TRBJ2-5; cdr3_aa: CSAREKGAQETQYF
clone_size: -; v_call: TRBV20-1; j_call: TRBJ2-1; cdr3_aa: CSAPSWTSGVNEQFF
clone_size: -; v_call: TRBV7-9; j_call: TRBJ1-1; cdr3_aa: CASSLSRDKGGNTEAFF
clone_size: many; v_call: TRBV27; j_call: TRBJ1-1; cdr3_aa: CASIRSGNTNTEAFF
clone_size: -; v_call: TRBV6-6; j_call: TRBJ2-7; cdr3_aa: CASGYSGGRAHEQYF
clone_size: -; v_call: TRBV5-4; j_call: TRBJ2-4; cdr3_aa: CASSLARGSGNIQYF
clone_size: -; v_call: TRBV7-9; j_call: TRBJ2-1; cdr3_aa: CASSARTGRYNEHFF
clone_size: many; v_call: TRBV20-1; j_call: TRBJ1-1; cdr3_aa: CSAPDSPNTEAFF
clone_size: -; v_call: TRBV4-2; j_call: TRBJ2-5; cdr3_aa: CASSQALATGNQETQYF
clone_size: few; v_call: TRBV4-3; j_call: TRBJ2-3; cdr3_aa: CASSRGQMTSTDTQYF